The TCR beta chain under discussion was sequenced for a study of blood T cells in healthy people across ages. The CDR3 length is 14 residues. The J segment lost 4 bases and the V segment lost 4 bases, leaving 5 bases of the junction unmatched. Germline CDR1 reads SGHDN; CDR2 reads FVKESK. The study's findings and limits: Those diversity estimates obtained from one million T cells were thought to be underestimates. CMV infection status of these donors was not known. The study found more naive CD4+ cells and higher diversity in long-lived than aged donors.

With a J-beta primer mix and a sample-barcoded 5' primer, a second PCR ran about 7 to 12 cycles. TCRdb re-analysed the 5' RACE reads in MiXCR, keeping a single row per CDR3 protein. The sample includes about 940,000 distinct CDR3 sequences, about 48% seen only once; the top ten take roughly 13%. Points on this clonotype: Its specificity is not known.

Material: blood. The chain employs TRBV14 and TRBJ1-2; 8 bases match TRBD1. The sequence came from a man aged 25-45 years in good health. The CDR3 nucleotides are TGTGCCAGCAGCCGCGTGGGACAGGTCTATGGCTACACCTTC. Its translation is CASSRVGQVYGYTF.